This TCR beta chain appears in the sequencing data of a study of PD-1 blockade in mismatch repair-deficient tumors. This table comes from immunoSEQ multiplex PCR, and its TCRdb copy is limited to in-frame clones, with some not included. In the table there are roughly 13,000 clones, approximately 80% of which are singletons. General study findings and limits: About 5% of the 142 peptide-expanded blood TCRs were also found in tumor.

As for this clone: Its antigen is unknown.

Time point denoted: approximately nine-day in vitro stimulation with candidate neoantigen peptide 4. Every patient had mismatch repair deficiency by PCR or immunohistochemistry. TCR sequencing covered a few patients who responded to pembrolizumab. Each of 7 or 8 ELISpot-reactive candidate peptides was used for 10-day stimulation. This specimen was cells cultured in vitro, taken from a patient treated with pembrolizumab. The sequence came from an adult with mismatch repair-deficient cancer.

CDR3 bases: TGTGCCAGCAGTGACGGGGGCGGATACATTCAGTACTTC. This gives the protein CASSDGGGYIQYF. This chain joins TRBV4-2 and TRBJ2-4; TRBD1 or TRBD2 may be the D gene (6 bases each). The CDR3 totals 13 residues. Germline V gene lookup returns CDR1 LGHNA and CDR2 YNFKEQ. The V end was cut by 6 bases, the J end by 8 bases, with 14 bases between.